This T cell receptor beta chain was documented in a study of blood T cell repertoires in COVID-19 (dated by TCRdb to the early 2020s). Regarding the research as a whole: The collaborator samples originated in the United States, Italy and Spain and spanned the acute and convalescent phases of COVID-19. The samples were drawn from two sources: the first 160 participants of the ongoing ImmuneRACE study, and 950 to 1,500 subjects contributed by 6 global collaborators. HLA class I and class II types, where available, came from metadata supplied by the sample provider rather than from assay-based typing. A de-identified subject ID, COVID-19 status, age in years and sex were almost always included in the sample metadata. Subjects who had been exposed to COVID-19, were actively infected with it, or had recovered from it provided the deeply sampled blood TCRbeta repertoires that made up the dataset. The repertoires were released in a freely available public database intended as a resource for research on the immune response to SARS-CoV-2. The prospective study material was composed of cDNA or gDNA derived from T cells, B-cell-depleted T cells, or PBMCs. The paper's findings and limits, for the study overall: The quantity of clinical and demographic metadata differed by source and by participant and was supplied without curation.

TCRbeta CDR3 regions were amplified from genomic DNA by means of the immunoSEQ Assay, a bias-controlled multiplex PCR. In the paper's pipeline: The number of nucleated cells in each sample was estimated from the amplification of reference gene primers within the assay. To quantify the absolute abundance of each unique TCRbeta CDR3 rearrangement, sequence reads were collapsed and filtered. For each sample, productive Simpson clonality was calculated as the square root of Simpson's diversity index over productive rearrangements. The source is immuneACCESS, and TCRdb retained only in-frame sequences with V and J called. Part of the clones is not carried over; for the studies checked, unresolved V genes explain less than half of this, and the remainder is unexplained. V and J calls and clone size are copied from that table; D and trimming were computed from the DNA. Across this sample there are roughly 200,000 clones, with just over 85% seen only once. Over 4.5% of the sample is in the top ten clones.

The collaborating institutions used their own protocols to collect whole blood in K2EDTA tubes. For TCRbeta analysis, collaborators shipped samples in one of three forms: frozen whole blood, isolated PBMCs, or DNA extracted from either of those sample types. Reading the germline V gene gives CDR1 MDHEN and CDR2 SYDVKM. V gives up 3 bases and J gives up 5 bases, and the segment between their germline ends measures 10 bases. Spanning cysteine to phenylalanine, the CDR3 consists of 13 amino acids. Only the CDR3 portion is preserved as DNA: 39 bases, with reading frame beginning at the first base. Details on this clone: Its antigen is still unknown. No much larger clone is present one base from it, and per-base qualities are unavailable.

Recombination joined TRBV28 with TRBJ1-2; a weak D assignment points to TRBD1 (6 bases agree). Source material: peripheral blood. The sequence was obtained from a man at least 80 years old with acute or convalescent COVID-19. Here the CDR3 is given as CASSLWTAYGYTF. The nucleotide sequence is given as TGTGCCAGCAGTTTGTGGACAGCGTATGGCTACACCTTC.